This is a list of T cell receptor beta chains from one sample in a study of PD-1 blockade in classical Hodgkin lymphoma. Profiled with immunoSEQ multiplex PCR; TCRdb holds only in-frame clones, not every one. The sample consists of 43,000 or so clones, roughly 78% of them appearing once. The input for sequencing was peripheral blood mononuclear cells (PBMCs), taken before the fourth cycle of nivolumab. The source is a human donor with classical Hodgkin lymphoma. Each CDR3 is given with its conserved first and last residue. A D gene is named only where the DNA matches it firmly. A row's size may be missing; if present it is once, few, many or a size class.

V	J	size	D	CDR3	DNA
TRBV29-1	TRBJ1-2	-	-	CSWRDPNYGYTF	TGCAGTTGGAGGGACCCCAACTATGGCTACACCTTC
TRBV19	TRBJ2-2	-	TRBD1	CASSLGTGGFGTGELFF	TGTGCCAGTAGTCTAGGGACAGGGGGTTTCGGCACCGGGGAGCTGTTTTTT
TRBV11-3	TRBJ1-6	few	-	CASSLVNSPLHF	TGTGCCAGCAGCTTGGTGAATTCACCCCTCCACTTT
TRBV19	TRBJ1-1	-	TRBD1	CASGGDSRNTEAFF	TGTGCCAGCGGGGGGGACAGTAGGAACACTGAAGCTTTCTTT
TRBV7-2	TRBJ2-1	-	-	CASSLAPPSSYNEQFF	TGTGCCAGCAGCTTAGCCCCCCCAAGCTCCTACAATGAGCAGTTCTTC
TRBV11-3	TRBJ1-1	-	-	CASSWTANTEAFF	TGTGCCAGCAGCTGGACAGCGAACACTGAAGCTTTCTTT
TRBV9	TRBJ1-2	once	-	CASSSRQDLNYGYTF	TGTGCCAGCAGCTCCCGACAGGATCTTAACTATGGCTACACCTTC
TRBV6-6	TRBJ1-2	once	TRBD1	CASSWGQADSGYTF	TGTGCCAGCAGTTGGGGACAGGCTGACAGTGGCTACACCTTC
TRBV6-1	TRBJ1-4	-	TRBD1	CASSIRGWFEKLFF	TGTGCCAGCAGTATCAGGGGGTGGTTTGAAAAACTGTTTTTT
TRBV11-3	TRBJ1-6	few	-	CASSIARGNSPLHF	TGTGCCAGCAGCATCGCTAGGGGCAATTCACCCCTCCACTTT
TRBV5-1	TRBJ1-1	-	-	CASSLGEYTEAFF	TGCGCCAGCAGCCTGGGAGAGTACACTGAAGCTTTCTTT
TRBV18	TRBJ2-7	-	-	CASSPIQSSYEQYF	TGTGCCAGCTCACCTATACAGAGCTCCTACGAGCAGTACTTC
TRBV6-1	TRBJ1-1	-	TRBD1	CASSPDTGGGPEAFF	TGTGCCAGCAGCCCTGACACAGGGGGGGGTCCTGAAGCTTTCTTT
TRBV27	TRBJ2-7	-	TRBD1	CASSSGGFYEQYF	TGTGCCAGCAGCTCAGGGGGCTTCTACGAGCAGTACTTC
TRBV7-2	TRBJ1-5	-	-	CASSPQGTSNQPQHF	TGTGCCAGCAGCCCCCAGGGTACTAGCAATCAGCCCCAGCATTTT